This T cell receptor beta chain was recorded in a study of T cell responses to AZD1222 COVID-19 vaccine. About the research overall: Analysis merged second doses at about 4 or about 12 weeks.

V lost 1 base, J lost 12 bases, and 13 bases lay in between. CDR3 size: 13 residues. Method: immunoSEQ multiplex PCR; TCRdb's copy keeps in-frame clones and lacks some. The data contain about 130,000 clones, around 85% of them seen just once; the ten biggest clones take up roughly 1.6%. The sequencing here drew on peripheral blood, taken on day 0 of AZD1222 vaccination. The TCR sequence derives from an adult in good health. The chain employs TRBV12-3 or TRBV12-4 and TRBJ2-1; weak D call: TRBD2 (6 bases). CDR3 protein: CASSLVAEGGQFF. The CDR3 nucleotides are TGTGCCAGCAGTTTAGTGGCCGAGGGAGGGCAGTTCTTC.